Detailed here is one T cell receptor beta chain. Starting from approximately 0.45 ug of total RNA, TCR beta cDNA was produced with a primer in the constant region. Three rounds of nested multiplex PCR with slightly modified ARM-PCR produced TCR beta libraries. With TRBV1-TRBV30 forward primers and a C-beta reverse primer, the first two PCR rounds were run for around 10 cycles each. MiXCR was run by TCRdb on the multiplex PCR reads, yielding one entry per CDR3 protein. Seen here are over 45,000 distinct CDR3 sequences, roughly 70% observed once, and the top ten hold just under 30%. The CDR3 length is 12 residues. V lost 9 bases and J lost 7, with 13 bases in between. Looked up from germline, CDR1 is WNHNN and CDR2 is SYGVQD (reference sequence). This sample is drawn from a study of tumor-infiltrating lymphocytes in primary liver carcinoma. Unsorted bulk tissue of roughly 18-31 mg yielded co-extracted RNA and DNA.

The sequence came from a man aged 40-50 years with primary liver carcinoma and hepatitis B virus infection. The chain joins TRBV10-1 to TRBJ2-1; possibly TRBD2 for D (5 bases). Sequencing used liver tumor tissue from sampling region 5. The subset: tumor region T5, tumor centre. The CDR3 region is CARSGTWNEQFF. Here the CDR3 DNA reads TGCGCCAGGAGCGGTACGTGGAATGAGCAGTTCTTC.